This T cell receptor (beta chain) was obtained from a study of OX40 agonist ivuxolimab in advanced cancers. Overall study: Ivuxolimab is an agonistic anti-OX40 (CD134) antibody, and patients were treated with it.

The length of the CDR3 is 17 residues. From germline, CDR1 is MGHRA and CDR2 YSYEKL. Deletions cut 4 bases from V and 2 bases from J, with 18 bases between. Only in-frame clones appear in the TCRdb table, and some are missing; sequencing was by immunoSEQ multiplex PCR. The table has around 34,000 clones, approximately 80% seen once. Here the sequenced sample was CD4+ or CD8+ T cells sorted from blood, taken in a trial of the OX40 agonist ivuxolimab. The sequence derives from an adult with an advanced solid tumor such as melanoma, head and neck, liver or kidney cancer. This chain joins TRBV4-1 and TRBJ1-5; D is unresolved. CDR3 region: CASSPYSGGSGNQPQHF. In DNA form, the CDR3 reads TGCGCCAGCAGCCCCTACTCCGGAGGGAGTGGCAATCAGCCCCAGCATTTT.